This TCR beta chain was recorded in a study of blood T cell repertoires in COVID-19. In the study overall: The United States, Italy and Spain supplied acute and convalescent COVID-19 samples. The analysed material was cDNA or gDNA that came from T cells, B-cell-depleted T cells, or PBMCs.

In the study's own analysis: Amplification of reference gene primers was used by the study to estimate nucleated cell counts. The data were produced by immunoSEQ multiplex PCR, yet TCRdb's version contains in-frame clones alone and is incomplete. V, J and clone size reflect that table, while D and trimming were determined from the DNA. The sample yields about 140,000 clones, about 86% seen once. The CDR3 covers 18 residues. Germline assignment: CDR1 SGHNT and CDR2 YENEEA. V lost 5 bases to trimming and J lost 3 bases; unmatched junction nucleotides: 17. The rearrangement uses TRBV11-3 and TRBJ1-2, with 8 bases fitting TRBD1. This clonotype was obtained from a woman in her sixties with acute or convalescent COVID-19. Sequenced material: peripheral blood. CDR3 DNA: TGTGCCAGCAGCCCTAGGCCCTCGACAGGGGTAGATGACTATGGCTACACCTTC. This translates into CASSPRPSTGVDDYGYTF.